This T cell receptor (beta chain) was profiled in a study of T cell responses to AZD1222 COVID-19 vaccine. Produced via immunoSEQ multiplex PCR; TCRdb's table is partial and in-frame only. The sample has about 49,000 clones; approximately 79% are singletons. The V and J ends lost 0 bases and 4 bases, in that order; junction bases with no gene match: 5. This CDR3 spans 16 amino acids. Germline V gene sequence: CDR1 MRHNA, CDR2 SNTAGT. Only a few counts were recorded for this clone. This chain links TRBV6-4 with TRBJ2-2; TRBD2 matches 7 bases. The sequence was obtained from an adult in good health. The specimen was peripheral blood, collected on day 0 of MenACWY control vaccination. CDR3 amino acids: CASSDSAGGGTGELFF. The CDR3 DNA reads TGTGCCAGCAGTGACTCCGCTGGGGGGGGCACCGGGGAGCTGTTTTTT.